This T cell receptor beta chain was sequenced for a study of T cells in Graves' hyperthyroidism and ophthalmopathy. Study-level results: Among thyroid clonotypes expanded above 0.001, most also appeared in blood.

The CDR3 spans 13 residues. From germline, CDR1 is MDHEN and CDR2 SYDVKM. Trimming took 6 bases from V and 7 from J, leaving 15 bases between them. Using RNA transcripts as the source, TCR beta CDR3 regions were amplified. The HTBI primer set was used in a first-round RT-PCR of the TCR CDR3. Via MiXCR, TCRdb re-called the multiplex PCR reads, giving one row per CDR3 protein. The sample has some 200,000 distinct CDR3 sequences; approximately 16% are singletons. This clonotype was seen many times. No antigen is known for it. Sequencing input: blood. The rearrangement links TRBV28 to TRBJ2-5; perhaps TRBD2 as D (6 bases). This receptor was taken from a woman between 50 and 59 years old with Graves' hyperthyroidism. This CDR3 reads CASSPGTVSTQYF. Here the CDR3 DNA reads TGTGCCAGCAGCCCGGGGACTGTATCGACCCAGTACTTC.